These 20 T cell receptor beta chains came from one sample sequenced in a study of shared clonotypes between healthy human individuals. Naive CD8 cells lacked CD45RO, underwent positive selection for CCR7 and left out terminally differentiated effector memory CD45RA+ cells. Clones were read by immunoSEQ multiplex PCR, and TCRdb kept only the in-frame ones, dropping some. The table shows roughly 770,000 clones, with just over 95% occurring only once. Source material: naive CD8+ T cells sorted from blood. The receptors were gathered from a young man in good health.

This chain joins TRBV9 and TRBJ2-1, with D unclear. The CDR3 has 12 residues. Per the germline V gene, CDR1 is SGDLS and CDR2 is YYNGEE. Trimming took 4 bases from V and 6 from J, leaving 8 bases between them. The chain's CDR3 is CASSTRLNEQFF. CDR3 in DNA: TGTGCCAGCAGCACCCGGCTCAATGAGCAGTTCTTC.

CDR3 coding DNA: TGTGCCAGCAGGGCAGATGCAACTAATGAAAAACTGTTTTTT. Residues: CASRADATNEKLFF. The gene calls are TRBV2 and TRBJ1-4; D remains unclear. Germline V gene data show CDR1 as SNHLY and CDR2 as FYNNEI. The length of the CDR3 is 14 residues. Trimming took off 6 bases at V and 0 bases at J, with 8 bases between the two ends.

This chain uses TRBV27 with TRBJ2-7, with 14 bases matching TRBD2. V dropped 6 bases and J dropped 3; count of bases not matched to a gene: 4. CDR1 MNHEY and CDR2 SMNVEV come from the germline V gene (reference sequence). The CDR3 runs to 15 residues. The CDR3 reads CASRTSGRASYEQYF. The DNA for the CDR3 is TGTGCCAGCAGGACTAGCGGGAGGGCCAGCTACGAGCAGTACTTC.

The chain employs TRBV4-1 and TRBJ2-7, with D maybe TRBD1 (5 bases). The germline gives CDR1 MGHRA, CDR2 YSYEKL. The CDR3 consists of 13 residues. V was cut by 2 bases and J by 7 bases, with 12 bases left in between. The DNA for the CDR3 is TGCGCCAGCAGCCAAAAAAGGGGCCCGGAGCAGTACTTC. This translates into CASSQKRGPEQYF.

The chain couples TRBV7-2 to TRBJ2-1; TRBD2 matches at 8 bases. Trimming took 4 bases from V and 9 from J; bases not matched to a gene: 14. The CDR3 runs 16 residues. The V gene's germline CDR1 is SGHTA and CDR2 FQGNSA. This chain's CDR3 is CASSSLGRTSSSEQFF. For the CDR3, the DNA is TGTGCCAGCAGCTCCCTGGGTCGGACTAGCTCCAGTGAGCAGTTCTTC.

This clone was observed a single time. The V and J genes are TRBV30 and TRBJ1-1; 7 nucleotides match TRBD1. Trimming at V came to 6 bases and at J to 3 bases, leaving 7 bases not matched to a gene. The CDR3 totals 13 residues. The germline V gene encodes CDR1 GTSNPN and CDR2 SVGIG (reference sequence). CDR3 nucleotides: TGTGCCTGTGGGTTCACAGGGGACACTGAAGCTTTCTTT. Its protein is CACGFTGDTEAFF.

The chain combines TRBV4-1 with TRBJ1-3; no clear D gene. The CDR3 totals 15 residues. V gave up 0 bases and J gave up 8 bases, with 14 bases separating them. Germline assignment: CDR1 MGHRA and CDR2 YSYEKL. The CDR3 spells CASSQDLAGGDTIYF. CDR3 coding DNA: TGCGCCAGCAGCCAAGATCTTGCCGGCGGGGACACCATATATTTT.

This clone was seen only once. The rearrangement uses TRBV7-6 and TRBJ1-2; D call uncertain. Trimming removed 1 base from V and 9 bases from J, with 24 bases in between. The germline V gene has CDR1 SGHVS and CDR2 FNYEAQ. The CDR3 is made up of 17 amino acids. Written as DNA, the CDR3 is TGTGCCAGCAGCTTAGAACTGGCTCTCCCCGGACCCAATAGCTACACCTTC. Its translation is CASSLELALPGPNSYTF.

This chain uses TRBV10-3 with TRBJ1-3; possibly TRBD1 for D (5 bases). The CDR3 is made up of 14 amino acids. Trimming removed 4 bases at V and 2 bases at J, with 9 bases between. Germline CDR1 reads ENHRY; CDR2 reads SYGVKD. In DNA form, the CDR3 reads TGTGCCATCAGTGGCAGGGATACTGGAAACACCATATATTTT. This sequence encodes CAISGRDTGNTIYF.

The V and J genes are TRBV5-7 and TRBJ2-7, with D perhaps given as TRBD1 or TRBD2 (5 bases each). TRBV5-7 counts as an open reading frame of uncertain function. There are 16 residues in the CDR3. The ends were cut back, 6 bases at V and 3 bases at J, with 22 bases in the middle. CDR3 sequence: CASIYPGDPFLYEQYF. In nucleotides, the CDR3 is TGTGCCAGCATCTATCCCGGGGACCCCTTCCTCTACGAGCAGTACTTC.

J is TRBJ2-7 and V is TRBV9; the D is unclear. CDR3 length: 14 amino acids. V was cut by 3 bases and J by 2 bases, with 12 bases left in between. Germline CDR1 and CDR2: SGDLS and YYNGEE. CDR3 sequence reads: CASSAVAGAYEQYF. In DNA form, the CDR3 reads TGTGCCAGCAGCGCCGTAGCAGGAGCCTACGAGCAGTACTTC.

The CDR3 sequence is CAISDRVGADEQYF. CDR3 DNA sequence: TGTGCCATCAGTGACCGCGTTGGAGCGGACGAGCAGTACTTC. J is TRBJ2-7 and V is TRBV10-3; possibly TRBD2 for D (5 bases). This CDR3 region has 14 residues. Trimming removed 3 bases at V and 5 bases at J, with 14 bases between. The germline V gene encodes CDR1 ENHRY and CDR2 SYGVKD.

The chain is built from TRBV27 and TRBJ2-7, with D possibly matching TRBD2 (6 bases). Germline V gene data show CDR1 as MNHEY and CDR2 as SMNVEV (reference sequence). Trimming removed 3 bases at V and 6 bases at J, with 15 bases between. This CDR3 has 14 amino acids. Here the CDR3 DNA reads TGTGCCAGCAGTTTCGGGGGTGCCAGCCTCGAGCAGTACTTC. Residues: CASSFGGASLEQYF.

The gene calls are TRBV7-9 and TRBJ2-1, with D unclear. V lost 4 bases to trimming and J lost 10 bases, with 17 bases between them. CDR1 and CDR2 (germline): SEHNR, FQNEAQ (reference sequence). The CDR3 is made up of 14 amino acids. CDR3 nucleotides: TGTGCCAGCAGCTCGTCAGACGGCAAAGGGGAGCAGTTCTTC. This translates into CASSSSDGKGEQFF.

The chain employs TRBV25-1 and TRBJ1-2; D gene unclear. V was pared by 4 bases and J by 2 bases, with 5 bases between. Looked up from germline, CDR1 is MGHDK and CDR2 is SYGVNS. This CDR3 comprises 12 residues. The CDR3 DNA reads TGTGCCAGCAGTGTGGGGAACTATGGCTACACCTTC. This gives the protein CASSVGNYGYTF.

The rearrangement links TRBV27 to TRBJ2-1, with 13 bases lining up with TRBD2. The CDR3 has 20 amino acids. Germline loops: CDR1 MNHEY, CDR2 SMNVEV (reference sequence). The ends lost 2 bases at V and 3 bases at J; junction bases unmatched: 13. Here the CDR3 DNA reads TGTGCCAGCAGTTTACTCCGGACTAGCGGGAGTGGAAATGGCTACAATGAGCAGTTCTTC. It is translated as CASSLLRTSGSGNGYNEQFF.

This sequence joins TRBV9 and TRBJ2-7; tentatively, D is TRBD2 (6 bases). Germline CDR1 SGDLS, CDR2 YYNGEE. The CDR3 extends over 15 amino acids. The germline V and J ends were trimmed by 0 bases and 2 bases, with 12 bases remaining between them. The CDR3 coding sequence is TGTGCCAGCAGCGTAGGCTCTAGCGCTACCTACGAGCAGTACTTC. It encodes CASSVGSSATYEQYF.

V and J are TRBV6-5 and TRBJ2-1; 9 bases line up with TRBD2. From germline, CDR1 is MNHEY and CDR2 SVGAGI. This CDR3 comprises 14 residues. The trim removed 2 bases at V and 10 bases at J, leaving 6 bases unmatched. CDR3 loop: CASSYASGATEQFF. DNA for the CDR3: TGTGCCAGCAGTTACGCTAGCGGGGCCACCGAGCAGTTCTTC.

The rearrangement joins TRBV2 to TRBJ2-3; 11 nucleotides align to TRBD2. Germline CDR1 is SNHLY and CDR2 is FYNNEI. This CDR3 spans 15 amino acids. With 3 bases clipped from V and 5 bases from J, the junction kept 4 bases outside the gene matches. CDR3 amino acids: CASSDLAGGLDTQYF. Here the CDR3 DNA reads TGTGCCAGCAGTGACCTAGCGGGAGGATTAGATACGCAGTATTTT.

The rearrangement uses TRBV6-5 and TRBJ1-5; D call uncertain. The CDR3 is 12 amino acids. Germline assignment: CDR1 MNHEY and CDR2 SVGAGI. V was shortened by 6 bases and J by 5 bases, with 8 bases between the two germline ends. The CDR3 nucleotides read TGTGCCAGCAGGGGGAGGGATCAGCCCCAGCATTTT. Its translation: CASRGRDQPQHF.